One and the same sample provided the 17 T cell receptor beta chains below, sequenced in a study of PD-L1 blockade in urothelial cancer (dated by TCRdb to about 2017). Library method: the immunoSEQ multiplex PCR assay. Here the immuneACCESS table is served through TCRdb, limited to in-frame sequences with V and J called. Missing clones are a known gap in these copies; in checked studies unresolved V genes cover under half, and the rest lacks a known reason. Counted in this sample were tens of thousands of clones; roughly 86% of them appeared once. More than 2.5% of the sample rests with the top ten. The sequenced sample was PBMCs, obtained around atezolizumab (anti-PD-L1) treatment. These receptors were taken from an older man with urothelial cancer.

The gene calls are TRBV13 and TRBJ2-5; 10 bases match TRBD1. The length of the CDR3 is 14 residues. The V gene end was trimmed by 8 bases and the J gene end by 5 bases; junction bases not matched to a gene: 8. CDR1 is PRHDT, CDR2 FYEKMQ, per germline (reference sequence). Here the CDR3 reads CASASSGQGETQYF. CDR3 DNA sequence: TGTGCCAGCGCCTCATCGGGACAGGGGGAGACCCAGTACTTC.

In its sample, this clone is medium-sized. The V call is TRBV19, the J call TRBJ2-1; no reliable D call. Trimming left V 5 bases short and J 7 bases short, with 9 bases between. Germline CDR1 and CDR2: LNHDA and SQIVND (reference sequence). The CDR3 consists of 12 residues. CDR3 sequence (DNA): TGTGCCAGTAGTCAGGCTGCTAATGAGCAGTTCTTC. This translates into CASSQAANEQFF.

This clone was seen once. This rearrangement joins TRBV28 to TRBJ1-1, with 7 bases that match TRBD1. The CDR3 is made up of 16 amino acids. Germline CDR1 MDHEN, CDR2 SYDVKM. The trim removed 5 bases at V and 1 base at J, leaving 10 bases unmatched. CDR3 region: CASSPILGQSNTEAFF. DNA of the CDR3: TGTGCCAGCAGTCCTATATTGGGACAGTCGAACACTGAAGCTTTCTTT.

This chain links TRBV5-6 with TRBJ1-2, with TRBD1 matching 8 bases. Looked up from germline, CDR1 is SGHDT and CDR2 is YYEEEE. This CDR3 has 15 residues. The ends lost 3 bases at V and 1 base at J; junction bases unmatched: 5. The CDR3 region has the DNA TGTGCCAGCAGCTCAGACAGGGGACTTAACTATGGCTACACCTTC. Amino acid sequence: CASSSDRGLNYGYTF.

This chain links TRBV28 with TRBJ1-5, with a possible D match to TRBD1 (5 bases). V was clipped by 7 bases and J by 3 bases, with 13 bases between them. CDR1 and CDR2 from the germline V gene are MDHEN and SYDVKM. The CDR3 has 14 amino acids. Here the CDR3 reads CASKATAYNQPQHF. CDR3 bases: TGTGCCAGCAAGGCGACAGCTTACAATCAGCCCCAGCATTTT. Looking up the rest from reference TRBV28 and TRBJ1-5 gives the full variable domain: DVKVTQSSRYLVKRTGEKVFLECVQDMDHENMFWYRQDPGLGLRLIYFSYDVKMKEKGDIPEGYSVSREKKERFSLILESASTNQTSMYLCASKATAYNQPQHFGDGTRLSIL.

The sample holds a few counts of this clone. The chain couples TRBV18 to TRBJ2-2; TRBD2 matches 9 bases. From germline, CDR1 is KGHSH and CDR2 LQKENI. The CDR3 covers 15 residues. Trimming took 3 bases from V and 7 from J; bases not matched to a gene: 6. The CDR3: CASSPGLASGGELFF. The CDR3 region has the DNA TGTGCCAGCTCACCGGGACTAGCATCTGGCGGGGAGCTGTTTTTT.

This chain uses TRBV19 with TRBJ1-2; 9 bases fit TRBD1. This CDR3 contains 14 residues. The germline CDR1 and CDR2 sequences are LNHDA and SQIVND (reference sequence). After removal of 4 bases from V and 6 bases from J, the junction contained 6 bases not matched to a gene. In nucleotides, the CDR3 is TGTGCCAGTAGTACGGGGGACAGGGAGAATGGCTACACCTTC. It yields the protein CASSTGDRENGYTF.

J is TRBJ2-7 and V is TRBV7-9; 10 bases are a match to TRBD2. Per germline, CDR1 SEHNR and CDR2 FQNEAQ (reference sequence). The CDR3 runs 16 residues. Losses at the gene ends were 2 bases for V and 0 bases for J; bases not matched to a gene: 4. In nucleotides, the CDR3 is TGTGCCAGCAGCTTACCACTAGCGGGAAACTCCTACGAGCAGTACTTC. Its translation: CASSLPLAGNSYEQYF.

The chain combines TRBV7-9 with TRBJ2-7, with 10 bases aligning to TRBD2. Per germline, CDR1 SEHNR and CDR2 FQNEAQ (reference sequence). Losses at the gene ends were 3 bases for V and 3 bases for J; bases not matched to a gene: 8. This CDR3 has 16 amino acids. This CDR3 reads CASSFFSSGSFYEQYF. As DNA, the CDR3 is TGTGCCAGCAGCTTTTTTTCTAGCGGGAGTTTCTACGAGCAGTACTTC.

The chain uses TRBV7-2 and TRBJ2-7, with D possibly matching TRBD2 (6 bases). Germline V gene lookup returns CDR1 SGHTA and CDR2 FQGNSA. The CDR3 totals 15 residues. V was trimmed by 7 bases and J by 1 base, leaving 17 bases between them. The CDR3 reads CASTQVGGESYEQYF. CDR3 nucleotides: TGTGCCAGCACCCAAGTCGGGGGAGAATCCTACGAGCAGTACTTC.

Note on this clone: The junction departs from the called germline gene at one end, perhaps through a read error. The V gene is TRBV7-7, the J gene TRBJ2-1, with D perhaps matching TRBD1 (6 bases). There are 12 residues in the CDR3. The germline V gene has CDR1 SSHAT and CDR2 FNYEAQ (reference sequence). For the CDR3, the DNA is TGTGCTAGCAGCCCGACAGGCAATGAGCAGTTCTTC. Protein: CASSPTGNEQFF.

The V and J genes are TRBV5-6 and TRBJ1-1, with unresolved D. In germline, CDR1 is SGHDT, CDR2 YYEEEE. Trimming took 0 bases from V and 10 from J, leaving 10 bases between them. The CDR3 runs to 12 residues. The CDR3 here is CASSLGGFGAFF. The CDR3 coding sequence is TGTGCCAGCAGCTTGGGAGGGTTCGGAGCTTTCTTT.

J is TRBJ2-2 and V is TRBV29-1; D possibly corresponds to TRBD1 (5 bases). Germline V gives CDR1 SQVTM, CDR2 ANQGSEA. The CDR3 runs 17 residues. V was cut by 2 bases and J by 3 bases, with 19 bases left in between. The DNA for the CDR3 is TGCAGCGTTGAAAAAGAGAGATCAGGGTCTTACACCGGGGAGCTGTTTTTT. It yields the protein CSVEKERSGSYTGELFF.

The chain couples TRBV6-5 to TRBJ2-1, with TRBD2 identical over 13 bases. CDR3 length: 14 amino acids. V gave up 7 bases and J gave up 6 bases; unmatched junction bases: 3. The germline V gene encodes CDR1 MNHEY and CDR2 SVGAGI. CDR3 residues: CASTWTSGSNEQFF. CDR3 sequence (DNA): TGTGCCAGCACCTGGACTAGCGGGAGCAATGAGCAGTTCTTC.

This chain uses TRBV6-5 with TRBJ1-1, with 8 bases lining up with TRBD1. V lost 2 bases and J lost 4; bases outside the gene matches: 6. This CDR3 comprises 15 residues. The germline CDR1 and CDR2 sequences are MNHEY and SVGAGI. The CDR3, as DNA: TGTGCCAGCAGTTACATACAGGGGGATGGCACTGAAGCTTTCTTT. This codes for CASSYIQGDGTEAFF.

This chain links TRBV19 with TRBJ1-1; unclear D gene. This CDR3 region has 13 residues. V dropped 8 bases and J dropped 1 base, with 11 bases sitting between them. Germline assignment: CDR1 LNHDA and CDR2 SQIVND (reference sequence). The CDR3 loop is CASGWAWNTEAFF. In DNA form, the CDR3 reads TGTGCCAGTGGGTGGGCGTGGAACACTGAAGCTTTCTTT.

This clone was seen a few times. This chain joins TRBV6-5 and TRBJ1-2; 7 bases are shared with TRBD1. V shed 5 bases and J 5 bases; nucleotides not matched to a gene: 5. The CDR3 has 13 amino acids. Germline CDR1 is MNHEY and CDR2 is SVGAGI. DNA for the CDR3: TGTGCCAGCAGTCAACAGGGGCTTTATGGCTACACCTTC. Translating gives CASSQQGLYGYTF.